The present entry profiles one T cell receptor (beta chain) with its context. Its antigen is as yet unknown. Per germline, CDR1 MNHEY and CDR2 SVGAGI. V was pared by 4 bases and J by 7 bases, with 7 bases of the junction left unmatched. CDR3 size: 15 residues. This specimen belongs to a study of cytomegalovirus exposure and HLA in healthy donors. Study-wide results and limits: Some segments of the V type, notably TRBV6-2 and TRBV6-3, were excluded as indistinguishable. Later work associated roughly 17,000 TCR beta sequences with HLA alleles at 0.05 false discovery rate. Overall, about 160 TCR beta chains were annotated as cytomegalovirus-associated.

In the PCR, 60 Vbeta and 13 Jbeta primers were used. Per the study methods: Approximately 9.9 million of some 80 million unique TCR beta chains were shared, per a later count. Data came from immunoSEQ multiplex PCR; TCRdb stores just in-frame clones and leaves some out. V, J and clone size were drawn from that table, and D and trimming were deduced from the DNA. The sample has under 150,000 clones; 60% to 80% are singletons. J is TRBJ2-7 and V is TRBV6-5, with TRBD2 matching over 13 bases. Sequencing used PBMCs. This receptor was obtained from a woman aged 55-69 years in good health and CMV-seropositive. The CDR3 loop is CASSSTSGGAGEQYF. The CDR3 bases are TGTGCCAGCAGTTCAACTAGCGGGGGGGCGGGTGAGCAGTACTTC.